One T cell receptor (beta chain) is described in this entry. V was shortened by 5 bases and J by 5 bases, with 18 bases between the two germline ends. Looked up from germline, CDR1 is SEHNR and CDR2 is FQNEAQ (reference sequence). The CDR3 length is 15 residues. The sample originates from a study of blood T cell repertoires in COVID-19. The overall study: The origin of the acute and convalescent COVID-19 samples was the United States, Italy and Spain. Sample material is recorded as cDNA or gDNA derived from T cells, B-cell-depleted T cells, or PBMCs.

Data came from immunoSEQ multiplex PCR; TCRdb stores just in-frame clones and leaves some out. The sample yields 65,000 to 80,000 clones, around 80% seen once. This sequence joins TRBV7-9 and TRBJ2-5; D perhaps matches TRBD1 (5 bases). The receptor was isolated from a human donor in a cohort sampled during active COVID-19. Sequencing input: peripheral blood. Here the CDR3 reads CASSRADTLGETQYF. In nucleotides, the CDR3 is TGTGCCAGCAGCCGTGCGGACACGCTGGGCGAGACCCAGTACTTC.